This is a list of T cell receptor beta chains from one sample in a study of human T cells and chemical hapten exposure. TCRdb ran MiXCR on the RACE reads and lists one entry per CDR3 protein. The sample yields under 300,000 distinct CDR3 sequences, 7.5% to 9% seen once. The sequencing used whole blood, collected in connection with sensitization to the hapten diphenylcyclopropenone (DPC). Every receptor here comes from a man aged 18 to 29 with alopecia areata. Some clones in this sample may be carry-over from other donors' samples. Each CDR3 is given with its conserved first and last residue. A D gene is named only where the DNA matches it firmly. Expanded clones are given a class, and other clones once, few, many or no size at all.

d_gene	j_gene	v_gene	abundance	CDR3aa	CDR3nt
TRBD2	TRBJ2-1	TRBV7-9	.	CASSLLGGGPADNEQFF	TGTGCCAGCAGCTTACTGGGCGGGGGGCCTGCTGACAATGAGCAGTTCTTC
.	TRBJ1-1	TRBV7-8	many	CASSLERLGFTEAFF	TGTGCCAGCAGCTTAGAGCGTTTGGGGTTCACTGAAGCTTTCTTT
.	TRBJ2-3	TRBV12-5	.	CASGLVLQSSVDTQYF	TGTGCTAGTGGTTTGGTCCTACAATCTAGCGTAGATACGCAGTATTTT
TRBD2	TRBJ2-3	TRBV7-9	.	CASSFVRLAGGPDTQYF	TGTGCCAGCAGCTTCGTCCGTCTAGCGGGGGGGCCAGATACGCAGTATTTT
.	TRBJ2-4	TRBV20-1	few	CSARRYTQLNIQYF	TGCAGTGCTAGACGGTACACCCAATTGAACATTCAGTACTTC
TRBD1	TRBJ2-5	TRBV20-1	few	CSARAKGAQETQYF	TGCAGTGCTAGGGCGAAGGGGGCGCAGGAGACCCAGTACTTC
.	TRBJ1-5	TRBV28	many	CASSSGRSSNQPQHF	TGTGCCAGCAGTTCTGGGAGGAGTAGCAATCAGCCCCAGCATTTT
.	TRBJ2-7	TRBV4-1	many	CASSQVRVRDEQYF	TGCGCCAGCAGCCAAGTCAGGGTTCGGGACGAGCAGTACTTC
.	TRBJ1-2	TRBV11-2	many	CASSPGDGYTF	TGTGCCAGCAGTCCAGGGGATGGCTACACCTTC
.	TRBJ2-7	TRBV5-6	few	CASSLVGVSTYEQYF	TGTGCCAGCAGCTTGGTGGGGGTCTCAACCTACGAGCAGTACTTC
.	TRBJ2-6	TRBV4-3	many	CASSQDLGDHISGANVLTF	TGCGCCAGCAGCCAAGATCTCGGGGATCATATCTCTGGGGCCAACGTCCTGACTTTC
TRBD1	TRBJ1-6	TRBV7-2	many	CASSPLRTGHSPLHF	TGTGCCAGCAGTCCTCTTAGGACAGGGCATTCACCCCTCCACTTT
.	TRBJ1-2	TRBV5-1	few	CASSLGPGTETYGYTF	TGCGCCAGCAGCTTAGGCCCCGGGACGGAGACCTATGGCTACACCTTC
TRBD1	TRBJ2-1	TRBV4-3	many	CASSHSGTGGAGYNEQFF	TGCGCCAGCAGCCATTCCGGGACAGGGGGCGCAGGATACAATGAGCAGTTCTTC
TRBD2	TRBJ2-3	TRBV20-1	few	CSAKGLAGGSTDTQYF	TGCAGTGCTAAGGGACTAGCGGGGGGGAGCACAGATACGCAGTATTTT
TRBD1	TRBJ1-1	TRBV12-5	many	CASGFPQGAITEAFF	TGTGCTAGTGGTTTCCCACAGGGGGCTATCACTGAAGCTTTCTTT
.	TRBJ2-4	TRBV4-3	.	CASSQEIWAAAQNIQYF	TGCGCCAGCAGCCAAGAAATCTGGGCGGCTGCGCAAAACATTCAGTACTTC
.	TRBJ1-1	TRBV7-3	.	CASSFTWNTEAFF	TGTGCCAGCAGCTTTACATGGAACACTGAAGCTTTCTTT
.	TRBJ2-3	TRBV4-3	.	CASRLGYPLTDTQYF	TGCGCCAGCAGGCTGGGGTATCCCCTCACAGATACGCAGTATTTT
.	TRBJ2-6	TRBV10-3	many	CAIRPGANVLTF	TGTGCCATCAGACCTGGGGCCAACGTCCTGACTTTC
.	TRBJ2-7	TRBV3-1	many	CASSQGSGEQYF	TGTGCCAGCAGCCAAGGGTCGGGGGAGCAGTACTTC
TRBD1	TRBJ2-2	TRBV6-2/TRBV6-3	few	CASSDRTGLFTGELFF	TGTGCCAGCAGCGATCGGACAGGGTTATTCACCGGGGAGCTGTTTTTT
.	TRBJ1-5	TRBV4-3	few	CASNQEDNQPQHF	TGCGCCAGCAACCAAGAAGACAATCAGCCCCAGCATTTT